This T cell receptor beta chain originates from a study of vaccination effects on CD4 cells after COVID-19. Expansion of antigen-specific CD4+ T cells with viral peptide pools was carried out by the ViraFEST assay before sequencing. The culture ran for approximately 10 days before CD4+ T cells were isolated. Recipients of the vaccine had no prior SARS-CoV-2 infection and negative nucleocapsid antibodies. At days 3 and 7, half of the medium was exchanged for IL-2 medium. Study-level results: Late post-vaccination samples showed marked contraction of infection- and vaccine-induced clones.

Germline CDR1 is LGHDT and CDR2 is YNNKEL (reference sequence). There are 16 residues in the CDR3. The ends were cut back, 4 bases at V and 7 bases at J, with 17 bases in the middle. Only in-frame clones appear in the TCRdb table, and some are missing; sequencing was by immunoSEQ multiplex PCR. Of tens of thousands of clones listed, 60% to 80% are singletons. With respect to this clone: As yet, its antigen is unknown.

The sequencing used CD4+ T cells from PBMCs cultured with HCoV-OC43 spike peptides, collected before COVID-19 vaccination. Subset noted: HCoV-OC43 spike overlapping peptide pool stimulation. The source of this sequence is a human donor who received a COVID-19 vaccine. The V gene is TRBV3-1 (or the pseudogene TRBV3-2), the J gene TRBJ1-6; D is ambiguous. CDR3 protein: CASSRSEGGRNSPLHF. CDR3 in DNA: TGTGCCAGCAGCCGGTCCGAGGGTGGGCGGAATTCACCCCTCCACTTT.